Listed below are T cell receptor beta chains from one sample, sequenced in a study of T-cell memory formation after mild COVID-19. TCRdb called the 5' RACE reads again in MiXCR, with one record for every CDR3 protein. The sample yields a few hundred thousand distinct CDR3 sequences, roughly 15% seen once. The specimen was PBMCs or a T cell subset sorted from them (not recorded which). These receptors originate from a man aged 18-30 years who had mild COVID-19 (a few samples of this study predate the infection). Cell type and time point are not known. CDR3s include the opening cysteine and the closing phenylalanine or tryptophan. The D gene is left open where the match is weak. The size of a clone is reported for some rows only, either as once, few or many, or as a class for expanded clones.

many	TRBD2	TRBV5-1	TRBJ2-7	CASSPGGGRGYEQYF	TGCGCCAGCAGCCCTGGCGGGGGTAGGGGCTACGAGCAGTACTTC
few	NA	TRBV6-1	TRBJ1-5	CASSPMTSGSNQPQHF	TGTGCCAGCAGTCCTATGACCTCAGGGAGCAATCAGCCCCAGCATTTT
NA	NA	TRBV25-1	TRBJ2-3	CASSDAPLGVADTQYF	TGTGCCAGCAGTGACGCCCCCCTGGGCGTAGCAGATACGCAGTATTTT
NA	TRBD1	TRBV6-2/TRBV6-3	TRBJ1-2	CASSYRTGYGYTF	TGTGCCAGCAGTTACAGGACAGGGTATGGCTACACCTTC
few	TRBD1	TRBV14	TRBJ1-1	CASSQGGGWTEAFF	TGTGCCAGCAGCCAAGGAGGGGGCTGGACTGAAGCTTTCTTT
NA	NA	TRBV20-1	TRBJ1-5	CSARAELGQPQHF	TGCAGTGCTAGAGCGGAGTTGGGGCAGCCCCAGCATTTT
few	NA	TRBV20-1	TRBJ2-7	CSASSTYEQYF	TGCAGTGCTAGTTCCACCTACGAGCAGTACTTC
few	NA	TRBV28	TRBJ1-6	CASRHDRSNSPLHF	TGTGCCAGCAGGCATGACAGATCGAATTCACCCCTCCACTTT
few	TRBD1	TRBV20-1	TRBJ2-2	CSARDRGQGLTGELFF	TGCAGTGCTAGAGATAGGGGACAGGGCTTGACCGGGGAGCTGTTTTTT
NA	NA	TRBV12-3/TRBV12-4	TRBJ1-5	CASSFSGDNNQPQHF	TGTGCCAGCAGTTTTAGCGGGGATAACAATCAGCCCCAGCATTTT
few	TRBD1	TRBV5-1	TRBJ2-1	CASSWDSTYNEQFF	TGCGCCAGCAGCTGGGACAGCACCTACAATGAGCAGTTCTTC
NA	TRBD1	TRBV7-2	TRBJ2-5	CASSFQGTEETQYF	TGTGCCAGCAGCTTCCAAGGGACAGAAGAGACCCAGTACTTC
few	NA	TRBV7-7	TRBJ1-6	CASSLMADSPLHF	TGTGCTAGCAGCTTAATGGCGGATTCACCCCTCCACTTT
few	NA	TRBV7-3	TRBJ2-3	CASSYSTGADTQYF	TGTGCCAGCAGCTATTCGACTGGGGCAGATACGCAGTATTTT
few	NA	TRBV2	TRBJ1-4	CASSSGGGLREKLFF	TGTGCCAGCAGCAGCGGCGGGGGGTTAAGGGAAAAACTGTTTTTT
few	NA	TRBV10-3	TRBJ1-1	CASAGTVNTEAFF	TGTGCCAGCGCGGGGACGGTGAACACTGAAGCTTTCTTT
NA	NA	TRBV4-1	TRBJ1-1	CASSQRPGEAFF	TGCGCCAGCAGCCAACGTCCAGGGGAAGCTTTCTTT
NA	TRBD1	TRBV7-9	TRBJ1-6	CATVPGQNINSPLHF	TGTGCCACCGTGCCGGGACAGAACATTAATTCACCCCTCCACTTT
few	TRBD2	TRBV20-1	TRBJ2-2	CSAIGLAGTGELFF	TGCAGTGCTATCGGACTAGCGGGGACCGGGGAGCTGTTTTTT
many	TRBD1	TRBV30	TRBJ2-7	CAWSAGQGAIGSYEQYF	TGTGCCTGGAGTGCCGGACAGGGGGCGATAGGATCCTACGAGCAGTACTTC
few	NA	TRBV28	TRBJ1-1	CASVPYGNTEAFF	TGTGCCAGCGTTCCTTACGGAAACACTGAAGCTTTCTTT
few	TRBD1	TRBV29-1	TRBJ1-2	CSALGGTGTGYTF	TGCAGCGCTTTGGGTGGGACAGGGACTGGCTACACCTTC
once	NA	TRBV4-1	TRBJ2-1	CASSQEWSSYNEQFF	TGCGCCAGCAGCCAAGAATGGAGCTCCTACAATGAGCAGTTCTTC
NA	NA	TRBV6-5	TRBJ1-1	CASKQAGNTEAFF	TGTGCCAGTAAACAGGCCGGGAACACTGAAGCTTTCTTT
NA	NA	TRBV11-2	TRBJ2-7	CASTFNGGRWPGYYEQYF	TGTGCCAGCACCTTTAACGGGGGTCGGTGGCCCGGGTACTACGAGCAGTACTTC
NA	TRBD1	TRBV7-8	TRBJ2-5	CASSLEYRGKETQYF	TGTGCCAGCAGCTTAGAGTACAGGGGAAAAGAGACCCAGTACTTC
few	TRBD1	TRBV10-3	TRBJ1-1	CAIRPQGAGLNTEAFF	TGTGCCATCAGGCCTCAGGGGGCTGGGTTGAACACTGAAGCTTTCTTT
few	NA	TRBV29-1	TRBJ2-5	CSVEGSQETQYF	TGCAGCGTTGAAGGTAGCCAAGAGACCCAGTACTTC
NA	TRBD2	TRBV7-2	TRBJ2-7	CASSLTSLGSYEQYF	TGTGCCAGCAGCTTGACTAGCCTGGGGTCCTACGAGCAGTACTTC
NA	TRBD1	TRBV7-2	TRBJ1-4	CASTSTGGITNEKLFF	TGTGCCAGCACCTCTACAGGGGGCATCACTAATGAAAAACTGTTTTTT
many	NA	TRBV10-3	TRBJ2-5	CAISELASETQYF	TGTGCCATCAGTGAGCTAGCGTCAGAGACCCAGTACTTC
NA	NA	TRBV10-3	TRBJ1-2	CAISESGRGRYGYTF	TGTGCCATCAGTGAATCAGGCCGGGGACGATATGGCTACACCTTC
few	NA	TRBV6-5	TRBJ2-7	CASSAQVRDEQYF	TGTGCCAGCAGTGCCCAGGTTAGGGACGAGCAGTACTTC
NA	NA	TRBV5-8	TRBJ2-7	CASSKSIYRGNEQYF	TGTGCCAGCAGCAAGAGCATCTACCGGGGGAACGAGCAGTACTTC
NA	NA	TRBV28	TRBJ2-1	CASTILGTNEQFF	TGTGCCAGCACCATCTTGGGGACAAATGAGCAGTTCTTC
few	TRBD1	TRBV6-6	TRBJ1-2	CASSPPGQNYGYTF	TGTGCCAGCAGTCCGCCGGGACAGAACTATGGCTACACCTTC
few	TRBD1	TRBV6-5	TRBJ2-1	CASSSQGAGEQFF	TGTGCCAGCAGTTCTCAGGGGGCAGGTGAGCAGTTCTTC
NA	NA	TRBV6-6	TRBJ1-5	CASSYQQGSGRQPQHF	TGTGCCAGCAGTTACCAGCAAGGGTCAGGGAGGCAGCCCCAGCATTTT
NA	NA	TRBV6-2/TRBV6-3	TRBJ2-3	CASSYPADTQYF	TGTGCCAGCAGTTATCCGGCCGATACGCAGTATTTT
NA	TRBD1	TRBV5-1	TRBJ2-1	CASSHGQVPLQSSYNEQFF	TGCGCCAGCAGCCATGGACAGGTACCCCTTCAAAGCTCCTACAATGAGCAGTTCTTC
few	NA	TRBV4-1	TRBJ2-3	CASSQVEEGTQYF	TGCGCCAGCAGCCAAGTCGAGGAAGGTACGCAGTATTTT
NA	TRBD2	TRBV5-6	TRBJ2-5	CASSGKRGIETQYF	TGTGCCAGCAGCGGGAAGCGGGGGATTGAGACCCAGTACTTC
few	NA	TRBV12-3/TRBV12-4	TRBJ1-4	CASSLEGRPRFF	TGTGCCAGCAGTTTAGAAGGCCGGCCCCGCTTTTTT
NA	NA	TRBV7-9	TRBJ2-3	CASSSDRSLTDTQYF	TGTGCCAGCAGCTCCGACAGGTCCCTCACAGATACGCAGTATTTT
NA	NA	TRBV7-9	TRBJ2-1	CASSFGGPYNEQFF	TGTGCCAGCAGCTTCGGGGGTCCCTACAATGAGCAGTTCTTC
few	NA	TRBV5-1	TRBJ2-5	CASSPSGEEETQYF	TGCGCCAGCAGCCCGTCGGGAGAGGAAGAGACCCAGTACTTC